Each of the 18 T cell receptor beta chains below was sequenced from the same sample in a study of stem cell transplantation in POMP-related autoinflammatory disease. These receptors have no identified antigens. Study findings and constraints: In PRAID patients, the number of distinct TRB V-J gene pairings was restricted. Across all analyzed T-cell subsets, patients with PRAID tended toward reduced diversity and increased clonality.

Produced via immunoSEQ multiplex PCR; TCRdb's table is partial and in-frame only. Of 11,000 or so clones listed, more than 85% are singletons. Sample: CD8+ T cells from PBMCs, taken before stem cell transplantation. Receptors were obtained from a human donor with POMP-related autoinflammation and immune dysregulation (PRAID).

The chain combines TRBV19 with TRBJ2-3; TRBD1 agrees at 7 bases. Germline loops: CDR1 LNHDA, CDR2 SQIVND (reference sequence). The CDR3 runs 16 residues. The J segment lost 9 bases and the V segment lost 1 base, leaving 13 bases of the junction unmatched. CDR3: CASSIGLGTVDKTQYF. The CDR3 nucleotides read TGTGCCAGTAGTATAGGGCTCGGGACAGTTGATAAAACGCAGTATTTT. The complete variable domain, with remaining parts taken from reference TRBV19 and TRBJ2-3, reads DGGITQSPKYLFRKEGQNVTLSCEQNLNHDAMYWYRQDPGQGLRLIYYSQIVNDFQKGDIAEGYSVSREKKESFPLTVTSAQKNPTAFYLCASSIGLGTVDKTQYFGPGTRLTVL.

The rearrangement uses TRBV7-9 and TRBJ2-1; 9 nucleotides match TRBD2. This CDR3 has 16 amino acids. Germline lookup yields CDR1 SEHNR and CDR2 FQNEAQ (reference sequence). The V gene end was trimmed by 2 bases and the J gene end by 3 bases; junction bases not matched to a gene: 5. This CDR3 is CASSLPWREGYNEQFF. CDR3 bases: TGTGCCAGCAGCTTACCTTGGCGGGAGGGCTACAATGAGCAGTTCTTC.

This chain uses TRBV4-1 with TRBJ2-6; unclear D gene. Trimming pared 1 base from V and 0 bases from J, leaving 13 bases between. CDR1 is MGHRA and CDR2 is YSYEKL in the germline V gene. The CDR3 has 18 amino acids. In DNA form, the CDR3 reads TGCGCCAGCAGCCAAGTCCCGAGGCCCCCCTCTGGGGCCAACGTCCTGACTTTC. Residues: CASSQVPRPPSGANVLTF.

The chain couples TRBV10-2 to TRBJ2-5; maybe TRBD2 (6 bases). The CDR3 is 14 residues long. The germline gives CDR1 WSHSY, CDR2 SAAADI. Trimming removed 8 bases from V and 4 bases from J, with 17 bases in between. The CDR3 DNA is TGCGCCAGCCGGGGGTTAGGTGAACCAGAGACCCAGTACTTC. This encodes CASRGLGEPETQYF.

CDR3 protein: CSVELRGLNTEAFF. In nucleotides, the CDR3 is TGCAGCGTTGAACTAAGGGGACTGAACACTGAAGCTTTCTTT. The chain recombines TRBV29-1 with TRBJ1-1; possible D gene TRBD1, 5 bases. Per germline, CDR1 SQVTM and CDR2 ANQGSEA. The CDR3 has 14 residues. V was pared by 2 bases and J by 0 bases, with 10 bases between. Based on the CDR3 plus reference TRBV29-1 and TRBJ1-1, the full variable domain is SAVISQKPSRDICQRGTSLTIQCQVDSQVTMMFWYRQQPGQSLTLIATANQGSEATYESGFVIDKFPISRPNLTFSTLTVSNMSPEDSSIYLCSVELRGLNTEAFFGQGTRLTVV.

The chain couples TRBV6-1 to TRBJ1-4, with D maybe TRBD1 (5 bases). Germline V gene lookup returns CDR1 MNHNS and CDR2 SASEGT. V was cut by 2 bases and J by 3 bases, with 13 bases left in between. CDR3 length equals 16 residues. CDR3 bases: TGTGCCAGCAGTGAAAAAGTAGGGGCAGCTAATGAAAAACTGTTTTTT. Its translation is CASSEKVGAANEKLFF.

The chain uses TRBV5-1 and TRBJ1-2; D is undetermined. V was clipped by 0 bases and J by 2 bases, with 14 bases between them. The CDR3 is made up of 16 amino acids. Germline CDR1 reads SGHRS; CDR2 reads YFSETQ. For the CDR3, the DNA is TGCGCCAGCAGCTTGGCCCCAAGGCAAAGGAACTATGGCTACACCTTC. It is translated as CASSLAPRQRNYGYTF. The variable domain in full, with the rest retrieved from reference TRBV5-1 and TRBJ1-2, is KAGVTQTPRYLIKTRGQQVTLSCSPISGHRSVSWYQQTPGQGLQFLFEYFSETQRNKGNFPGRFSGRQFSNSRSEMNVSTLELGDSALYLCASSLAPRQRNYGYTFGSGTRLTVV.

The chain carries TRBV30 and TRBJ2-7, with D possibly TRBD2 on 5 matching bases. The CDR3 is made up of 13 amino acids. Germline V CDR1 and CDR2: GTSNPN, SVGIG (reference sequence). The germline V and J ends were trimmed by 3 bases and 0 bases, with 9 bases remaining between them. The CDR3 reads CAWRPGSSYEQYF. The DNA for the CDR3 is TGTGCCTGGAGGCCGGGAAGCTCCTACGAGCAGTACTTC.

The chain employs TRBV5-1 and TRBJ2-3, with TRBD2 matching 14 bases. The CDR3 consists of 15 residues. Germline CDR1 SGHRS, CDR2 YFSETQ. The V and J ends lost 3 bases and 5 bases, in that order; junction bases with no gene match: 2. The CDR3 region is CASSSGTSGGDTQYF. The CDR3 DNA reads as TGCGCCAGCAGCTCCGGGACTAGCGGGGGAGATACGCAGTATTTT. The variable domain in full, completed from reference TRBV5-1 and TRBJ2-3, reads KAGVTQTPRYLIKTRGQQVTLSCSPISGHRSVSWYQQTPGQGLQFLFEYFSETQRNKGNFPGRFSGRQFSNSRSEMNVSTLELGDSALYLCASSSGTSGGDTQYFGPGTRLTVL.

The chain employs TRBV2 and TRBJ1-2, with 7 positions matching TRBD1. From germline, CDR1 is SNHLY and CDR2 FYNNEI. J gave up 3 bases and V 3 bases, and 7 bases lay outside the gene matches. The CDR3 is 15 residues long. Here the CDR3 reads CASSDQGGTDYGYTF. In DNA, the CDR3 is TGTGCCAGCAGTGATCAAGGTGGGACAGACTATGGCTACACCTTC.

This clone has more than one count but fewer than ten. Written as DNA, the CDR3 is TGTGCCAGCAGTGACTGGGATACTGAAGCTTTCTTT. Amino acids: CASSDWDTEAFF. V is TRBV6-4 and J is TRBJ1-1; D gene unclear. Per germline, CDR1 MRHNA and CDR2 SNTAGT. There are 12 residues in the CDR3. Between the trimmed V and J ends, which lost 1 base and 5 bases, there was a span of 5 bases.

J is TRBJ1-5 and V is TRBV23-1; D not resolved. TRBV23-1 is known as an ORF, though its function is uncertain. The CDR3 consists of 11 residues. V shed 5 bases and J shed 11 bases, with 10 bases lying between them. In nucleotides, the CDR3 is TGCGCCAGCAGTTCCTTCAGTTCCCAGCATTTT. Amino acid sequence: CASSSFSSQHF.

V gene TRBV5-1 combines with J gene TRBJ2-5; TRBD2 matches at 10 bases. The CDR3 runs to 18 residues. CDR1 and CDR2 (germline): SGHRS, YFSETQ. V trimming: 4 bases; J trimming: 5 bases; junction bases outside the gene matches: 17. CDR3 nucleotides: TGCGCCAGCAGCCCCAGCCCAGCGGGGGGGCTTGTCTGGGAGACCCAGTACTTC. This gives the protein CASSPSPAGGLVWETQYF.

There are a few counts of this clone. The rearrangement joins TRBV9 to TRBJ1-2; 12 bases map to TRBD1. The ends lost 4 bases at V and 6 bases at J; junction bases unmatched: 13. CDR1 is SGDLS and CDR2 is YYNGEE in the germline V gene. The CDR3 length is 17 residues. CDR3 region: CASSPIPGGQGADGYTF. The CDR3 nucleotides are TGTGCCAGCAGCCCAATCCCGGGGGGACAGGGGGCGGATGGCTACACCTTC.

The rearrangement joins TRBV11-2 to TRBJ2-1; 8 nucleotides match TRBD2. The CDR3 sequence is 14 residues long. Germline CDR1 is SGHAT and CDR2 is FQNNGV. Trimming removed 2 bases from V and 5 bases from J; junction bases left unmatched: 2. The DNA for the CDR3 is TGTGCCAGCAGCTTAACGGGGGGGCACAATGAGCAGTTCTTC. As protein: CASSLTGGHNEQFF.

The CDR3 reads CASSLTGSNYGYTF. As DNA, the CDR3 is TGTGCCAGCAGTTTAACCGGGTCGAACTATGGCTACACCTTC. The genes are TRBV27 and TRBJ1-2; D gene ambiguous. Between the trimmed V and J ends, which lost 2 bases and 2 bases, there was a span of 9 bases. This CDR3 contains 14 residues. Germline CDR1 reads MNHEY; CDR2 reads SMNVEV (reference sequence).

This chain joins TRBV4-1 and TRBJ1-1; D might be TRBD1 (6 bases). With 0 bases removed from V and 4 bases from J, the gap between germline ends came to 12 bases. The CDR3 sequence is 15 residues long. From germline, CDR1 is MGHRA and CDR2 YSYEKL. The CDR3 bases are TGCGCCAGCAGCCAAGATTGGGGCAGGGGCACTGAAGCTTTCTTT. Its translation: CASSQDWGRGTEAFF.

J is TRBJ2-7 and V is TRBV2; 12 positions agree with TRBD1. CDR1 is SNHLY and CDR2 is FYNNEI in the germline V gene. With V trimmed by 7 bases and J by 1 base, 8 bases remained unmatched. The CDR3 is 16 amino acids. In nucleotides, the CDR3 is TGTGCCAGCATACCGGGACAGGGGGCCTATTCCTACGAGCAGTACTTC. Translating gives CASIPGQGAYSYEQYF.